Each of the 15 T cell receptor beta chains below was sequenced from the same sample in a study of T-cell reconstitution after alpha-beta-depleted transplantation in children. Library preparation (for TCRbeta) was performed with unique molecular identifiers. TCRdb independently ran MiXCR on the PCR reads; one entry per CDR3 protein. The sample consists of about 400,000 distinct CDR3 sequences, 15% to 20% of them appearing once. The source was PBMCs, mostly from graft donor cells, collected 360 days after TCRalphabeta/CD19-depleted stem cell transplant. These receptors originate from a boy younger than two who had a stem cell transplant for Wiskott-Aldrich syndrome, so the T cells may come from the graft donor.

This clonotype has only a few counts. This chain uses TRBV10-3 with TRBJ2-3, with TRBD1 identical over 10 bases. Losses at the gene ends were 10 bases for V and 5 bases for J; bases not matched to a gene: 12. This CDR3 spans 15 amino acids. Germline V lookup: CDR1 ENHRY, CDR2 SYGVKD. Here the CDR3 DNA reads TGTGCCACCCGGAAAGGACAGGGGGTTATAGATACGCAGTATTTT. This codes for CATRKGQGVIDTQYF.

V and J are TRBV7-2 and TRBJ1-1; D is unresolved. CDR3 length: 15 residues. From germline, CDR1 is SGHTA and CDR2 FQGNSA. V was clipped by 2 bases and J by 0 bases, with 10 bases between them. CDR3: CASSLSRTLNTEAFF. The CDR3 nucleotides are TGTGCCAGCAGCTTATCCCGGACCTTGAACACTGAAGCTTTCTTT.

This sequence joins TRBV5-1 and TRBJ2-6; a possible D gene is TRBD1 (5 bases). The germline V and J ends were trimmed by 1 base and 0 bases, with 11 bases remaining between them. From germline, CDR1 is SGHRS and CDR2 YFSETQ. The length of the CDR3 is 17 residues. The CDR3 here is CASSLTGTHSGANVLTF. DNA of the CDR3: TGCGCCAGCAGCTTGACAGGCACCCACTCTGGGGCCAACGTCCTGACTTTC. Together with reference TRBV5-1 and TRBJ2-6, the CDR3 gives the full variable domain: KAGVTQTPRYLIKTRGQQVTLSCSPISGHRSVSWYQQTPGQGLQFLFEYFSETQRNKGNFPGRFSGRQFSNSRSEMNVSTLELGDSALYLCASSLTGTHSGANVLTFGAGSRLTVL.

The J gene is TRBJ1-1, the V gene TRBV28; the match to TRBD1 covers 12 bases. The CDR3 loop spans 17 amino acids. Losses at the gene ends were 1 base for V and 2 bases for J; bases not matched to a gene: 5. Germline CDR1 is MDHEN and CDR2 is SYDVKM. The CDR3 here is CASSLLGQGALNTEAFF. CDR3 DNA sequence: TGTGCCAGCAGTTTATTGGGACAGGGGGCCCTAAACACTGAAGCTTTCTTT. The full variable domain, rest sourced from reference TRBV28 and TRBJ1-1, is DVKVTQSSRYLVKRTGEKVFLECVQDMDHENMFWYRQDPGLGLRLIYFSYDVKMKEKGDIPEGYSVSREKKERFSLILESASTNQTSMYLCASSLLGQGALNTEAFFGQGTRLTVV.

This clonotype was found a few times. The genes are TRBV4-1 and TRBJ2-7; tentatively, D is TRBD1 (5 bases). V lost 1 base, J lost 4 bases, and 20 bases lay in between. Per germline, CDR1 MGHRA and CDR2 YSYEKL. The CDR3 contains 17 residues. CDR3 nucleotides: TGCGCCAGCAGCCAAGGGGGCTCTCCCTCCTTAAAATACGAGCAGTACTTC. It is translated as CASSQGGSPSLKYEQYF.

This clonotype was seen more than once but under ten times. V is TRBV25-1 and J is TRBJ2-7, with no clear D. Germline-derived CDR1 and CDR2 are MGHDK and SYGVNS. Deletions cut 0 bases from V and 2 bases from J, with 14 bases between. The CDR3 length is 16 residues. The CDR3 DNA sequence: TGTGCCAGCAGTGAATATCGTCTGGGCTCTACCTACGAGCAGTACTTC. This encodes CASSEYRLGSTYEQYF.

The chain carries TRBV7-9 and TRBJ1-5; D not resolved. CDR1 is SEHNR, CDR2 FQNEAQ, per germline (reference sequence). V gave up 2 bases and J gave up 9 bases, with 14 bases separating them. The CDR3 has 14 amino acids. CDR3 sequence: CASSLSSMGGPQHF. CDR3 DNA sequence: TGTGCCAGCAGCTTATCTTCCATGGGTGGGCCCCAGCATTTT.

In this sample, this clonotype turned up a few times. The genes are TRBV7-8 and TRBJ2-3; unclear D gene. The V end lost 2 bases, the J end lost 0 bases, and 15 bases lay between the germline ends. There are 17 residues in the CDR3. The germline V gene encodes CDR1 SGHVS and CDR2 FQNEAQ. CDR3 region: CASSLRVVSGSTDTQYF. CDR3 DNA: TGTGCCAGCAGCTTAAGGGTCGTGAGTGGGAGCACAGATACGCAGTATTTT.

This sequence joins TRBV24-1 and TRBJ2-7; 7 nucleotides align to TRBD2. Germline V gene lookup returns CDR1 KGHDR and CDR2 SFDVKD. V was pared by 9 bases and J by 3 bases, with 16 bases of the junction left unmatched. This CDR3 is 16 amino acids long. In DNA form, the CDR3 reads TGTGCCACCGAGGAGGGAGGGCCAAAGTCGGACTACGAGCAGTACTTC. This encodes CATEEGGPKSDYEQYF.

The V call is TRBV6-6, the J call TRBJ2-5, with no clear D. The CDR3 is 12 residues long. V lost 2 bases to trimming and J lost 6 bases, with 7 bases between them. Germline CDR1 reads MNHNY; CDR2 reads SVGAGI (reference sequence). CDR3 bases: TGTGCCAGCAGTTACGAGGATAAGACCCAGTACTTC. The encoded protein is CASSYEDKTQYF.

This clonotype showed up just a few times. CDR3 region: CSVVITSYEQYF. The CDR3 DNA is TGCAGCGTTGTCATCACCTCCTACGAGCAGTACTTC. This chain links TRBV29-1 with TRBJ2-7; D gene uncertain. The CDR3 length is 12 residues. The germline V gene encodes CDR1 SQVTM and CDR2 ANQGSEA. The V end lost 4 bases, the J end lost 0 bases, and 7 bases lay between the germline ends.

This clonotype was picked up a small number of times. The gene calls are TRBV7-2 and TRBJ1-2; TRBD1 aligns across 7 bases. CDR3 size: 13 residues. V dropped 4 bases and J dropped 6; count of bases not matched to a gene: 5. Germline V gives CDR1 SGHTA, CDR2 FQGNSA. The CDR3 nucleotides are TGTGCCAGCAGCTCAGACAGGGTTCATGGCTACACCTTC. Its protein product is CASSSDRVHGYTF. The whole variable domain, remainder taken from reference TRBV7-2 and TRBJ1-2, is GAGVSQSPSNKVTEKGKDVELRCDPISGHTALYWYRQSLGQGLEFLIYFQGNSAPDKSGLPSDRFSAERTGGSVSTLTIQRTQQEDSAVYLCASSSDRVHGYTFGSGTRLTVV.

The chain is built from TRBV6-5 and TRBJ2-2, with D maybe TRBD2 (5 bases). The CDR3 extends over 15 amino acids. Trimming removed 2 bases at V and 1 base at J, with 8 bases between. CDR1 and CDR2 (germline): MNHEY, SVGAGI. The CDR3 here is CASSYRTQNTGELFF. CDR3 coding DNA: TGTGCCAGCAGTTACAGGACTCAGAACACCGGGGAGCTGTTTTTT.

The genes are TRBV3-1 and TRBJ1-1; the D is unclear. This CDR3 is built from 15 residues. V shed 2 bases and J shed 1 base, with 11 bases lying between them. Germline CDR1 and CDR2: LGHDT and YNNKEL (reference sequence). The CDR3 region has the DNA TGTGCCAGCAGCCAATCAGCCCGAGGGAACACTGAAGCTTTCTTT. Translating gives CASSQSARGNTEAFF.

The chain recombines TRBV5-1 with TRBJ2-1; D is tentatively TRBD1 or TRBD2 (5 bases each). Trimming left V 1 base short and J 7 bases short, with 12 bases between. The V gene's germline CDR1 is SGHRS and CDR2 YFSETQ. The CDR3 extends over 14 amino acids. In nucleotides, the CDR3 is TGCGCCAGCAGCTTGCCCACGAGGGGAAATGAGCAGTTCTTC. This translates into CASSLPTRGNEQFF.